A selection of T cell receptor beta chains follows, all from one sample in a study of shared clonotypes between healthy human individuals. Produced via immunoSEQ multiplex PCR; TCRdb's table is partial and in-frame only. The sample lists roughly 300,000 clones; less than 85% were seen once. Sequences were obtained from memory CD4+ T cells sorted from blood. The source is a man aged 25 to 40 in good health. The CDR3 runs from the conserved cysteine through the conserved F or W. A D gene is named only where the DNA matches it firmly. Some rows have no size entry. The others give once, few or many, or a class for an expanded clone.

TRBV6-6	TRBJ2-5	once	TRBD1	CASSTPRDRPLETQYF	TGTGCCAGCAGTACTCCAAGGGACAGGCCCTTAGAGACCCAGTACTTC
TRBV4-3	TRBJ2-3	NA	TRBD2	CASSSSGRARTDTQYF	TGCGCCAGCAGCTCCAGCGGGAGGGCCCGCACAGATACGCAGTATTTT
TRBV5-6	TRBJ1-4	NA	NA	CASSLAGQGNEKLFF	TGTGCCAGCAGCTTGGCTGGTCAGGGGAATGAAAAACTGTTTTTT
TRBV10-3	TRBJ2-5	NA	NA	CASKAGTVSGKETQYF	TGTGCCTCAAAGGCGGGGACAGTCTCCGGAAAAGAGACCCAGTACTTC
TRBV10-1	TRBJ2-7	NA	NA	CASSGNSYEQYF	TGCGCCAGCAGCGGAAATTCCTACGAGCAGTACTTC
TRBV5-4	TRBJ1-3	many	NA	CASSSTVTGNTIYF	TGTGCCAGCAGCTCGACAGTTACTGGAAACACCATATATTTT
TRBV7-2	TRBJ2-7	NA	NA	CASSVGRRGYEQYF	TGTGCCAGCAGCGTAGGCAGACGGGGGTACGAGCAGTACTTC
TRBV25-1	TRBJ2-2	NA	NA	CASTRTDPDTGELFF	TGTGCCAGCACCAGGACCGACCCTGACACCGGGGAGCTGTTTTTT
TRBV6-1	TRBJ1-1	NA	TRBD1	CASSVQGPLGTEAFF	TGTGCCAGCAGTGTACAGGGGCCCCTGGGCACTGAAGCTTTCTTT
TRBV6-1	TRBJ1-1	NA	NA	CASSEDLWQRAAFF	TGTGCCAGCAGTGAAGACTTGTGGCAGAGAGCCGCTTTCTTT
TRBV5-6	TRBJ2-2	NA	TRBD2	CASSAPGTSGGELFF	TGTGCCAGCAGCGCACCCGGGACTAGCGGAGGGGAGCTGTTTTTT
TRBV5-1	TRBJ1-1	NA	NA	CASSLAAANTEAFF	TGCGCCAGCAGCTTGGCCGCGGCGAACACTGAAGCTTTCTTT
TRBV19	TRBJ1-1	NA	NA	CASSMRTALNAEAFF	TGTGCCAGTAGTATGAGGACAGCTTTGAATGCTGAAGCTTTCTTT
TRBV7-2	TRBJ2-6	NA	NA	CASSLVEGILTF	TGTGCCAGCAGCTTAGTTGAGGGTATCTTGACTTTC
TRBV7-6	TRBJ1-3	NA	NA	CASRPDRVGNTIYF	TGTGCCAGCAGACCCGACCGAGTAGGAAACACCATATATTTT
TRBV7-2	TRBJ1-2	NA	NA	CASSLDSQGLYGYTF	TGTGCCAGCAGCTTAGATTCCCAGGGGCTCTATGGCTACACCTTC
TRBV12-2	TRBJ2-5	NA	NA	CASRLAPRGTQETQYF	TGTGCAAGTCGCTTAGCCCCCCGGGGGACCCAAGAGACCCAGTACTTC
TRBV4-1	TRBJ1-6	NA	NA	CASSPPSGQPLHF	TGCGCCAGCAGCCCTCCCTCCGGGCAGCCCCTCCACTTT
TRBV20-1	TRBJ2-3	NA	NA	CSARQSDTQYF	TGCAGTGCTAGGCAGTCAGATACGCAGTATTTT
TRBV14	TRBJ2-1	many	NA	CASRHETINEQFF	TGTGCCAGCAGGCACGAGACTATCAATGAGCAGTTCTTC
TRBV6-5	TRBJ2-3	NA	TRBD1	CASRGQGTDTQYF	TGTGCCAGCAGAGGACAGGGGACGGATACGCAGTATTTT
TRBV28	TRBJ1-1	NA	NA	CASSFRGFSEAFF	TGTGCCAGCAGTTTCAGGGGATTTTCTGAAGCTTTCTTT
TRBV7-2	TRBJ2-3	once	NA	CASSLTGGVDTQYF	TGTGCCAGCAGCTTAACCGGAGGGGTAGATACGCAGTATTTT
TRBV6-5	TRBJ1-2	NA	NA	CAMSNRAAFGYTF	TGTGCCATGTCCAACAGGGCGGCTTTCGGCTACACCTTC
TRBV7-2	TRBJ2-2	NA	TRBD1	CASSLVGGANTGELFF	TGTGCCAGCAGCTTAGTAGGGGGCGCGAACACCGGGGAGCTGTTTTTT
TRBV28	TRBJ2-7	NA	NA	CASRAGVREQYF	TGTGCCAGCAGAGCAGGGGTTCGCGAGCAGTACTTC
TRBV10-2	TRBJ1-1	NA	NA	CASSENRMNTEAFF	TGCGCCAGCAGTGAGAATCGCATGAACACTGAAGCTTTCTTT
TRBV2	TRBJ2-1	NA	TRBD2	CASSANSGKYNEQFF	TGTGCCAGCAGTGCGAATAGCGGGAAGTACAATGAGCAGTTCTTC
TRBV27	TRBJ2-1	NA	TRBD2	CASRASGRIEQFF	TGTGCCAGCAGAGCTAGCGGGAGGATCGAGCAGTTCTTC
TRBV6-1	TRBJ2-7	NA	TRBD1	CASSEALGTGEQYF	TGTGCCAGCAGTGAAGCGCTTGGGACAGGCGAGCAGTACTTC
TRBV18	TRBJ2-5	NA	TRBD2	CASSLLAGETQYF	TGTGCCAGCTCACTCCTAGCGGGAGAGACCCAGTACTTC
TRBV4-2	TRBJ2-1	NA	TRBD2	CASSQPGGPRYEQFF	TGTGCCAGCAGCCAACCGGGAGGGCCTAGGTATGAGCAGTTCTTC
TRBV4-2	TRBJ2-1	NA	TRBD2	CASSQTGTSVYNEQFF	TGTGCCAGCAGCCAAACCGGGACTAGCGTCTACAATGAGCAGTTCTTC
TRBV6-1	TRBJ2-4	NA	NA	CASSEVVGSKNIQYF	TGTGCCAGCAGTGAAGTAGTTGGGTCCAAAAACATTCAGTACTTC
TRBV2	TRBJ1-2	NA	NA	CASSERRTSGYTF	TGTGCCAGCAGTGAACGACGGACATCTGGCTACACCTTC
TRBV7-9	TRBJ2-6	NA	NA	CASSSHGVVSGANVLTF	TGTGCCAGCAGCTCTCATGGCGTCGTCTCTGGGGCCAACGTCCTGACTTTC
TRBV6-1	TRBJ2-2	NA	TRBD2	CASRLTSGGTGELFF	TGTGCCAGCAGGTTGACTAGCGGGGGTACCGGGGAGCTGTTTTTT
TRBV5-1	TRBJ2-1	NA	TRBD2	CASSTASGRAYNEQFF	TGCGCCAGCAGCACCGCTAGCGGGAGGGCCTACAATGAGCAGTTCTTC
TRBV15	TRBJ1-1	once	NA	CATSRAGSNTEAFF	TGTGCCACCAGCAGAGCGGGGTCGAACACTGAAGCTTTCTTT
TRBV4-3	TRBJ2-1	NA	NA	CASSHEPQGGQFF	TGCGCCAGCAGCCATGAACCTCAAGGTGGGCAGTTCTTC
TRBV7-2	TRBJ2-7	NA	NA	CASRSGPVSYEQYF	TGTGCCAGCAGGTCAGGACCTGTCTCCTACGAGCAGTACTTC